These 23 T cell receptor beta chains came from one sample sequenced in a study of control samples from healthy donors and cancer patients. TCRdb's table, derived via immunoSEQ multiplex PCR, lists solely in-frame clones and lacks some. The profile shows tens of thousands of clones, approximately 90% of them singletons. Sequenced input: blood. The receptors shown here come from a woman in her seventies in good health.

J is TRBJ2-1 and V is TRBV19, with TRBD2 matching 16 bases. The CDR3 is 15 amino acids. Looked up from germline, CDR1 is LNHDA and CDR2 is SQIVND (reference sequence). J lost 12 bases, V lost 2 bases, and 4 bases had no gene match. The CDR3 protein is CASSIKGLAGGWQFF. In nucleotides, the CDR3 is TGTGCCAGTAGTATAAAGGGACTAGCGGGGGGGTGGCAGTTCTTC.

The V call is TRBV4-3, the J call TRBJ1-5; no reliable D call. Germline CDR1 reads LGHNA; CDR2 reads YSLEER. CDR3 length: 15 amino acids. Between the trimmed V and J ends, which lost 0 bases and 10 bases, there was a span of 16 bases. The CDR3 region has the DNA TGCGCCAGCAGCCAAGATTGGAGCGGGCCCCGACCCCAGCATTTT. This codes for CASSQDWSGPRPQHF.

This chain joins TRBV18 and TRBJ2-2; 9 nucleotides line up with TRBD2. Germline CDR1 reads KGHSH; CDR2 reads LQKENI. J was trimmed by 5 bases and V by 5 bases; bases with no gene match: 6. The length of the CDR3 is 15 residues. The CDR3 is CASSSGLAWTGELFF. CDR3 sequence (DNA): TGTGCCAGCTCAAGTGGACTAGCGTGGACCGGGGAGCTGTTTTTT.

This rearrangement joins TRBV27 to TRBJ1-1, with D unclear. CDR3 length equals 16 residues. Germline V gene data show CDR1 as MNHEY and CDR2 as SMNVEV (reference sequence). V gave up 4 bases and J gave up 2 bases, with 17 bases separating them. The CDR3 loop is CASSYVGRALNTEAFF. The CDR3 nucleotides are TGTGCCAGCAGTTACGTGGGGAGGGCTTTAAACACTGAAGCTTTCTTT.

The V gene is TRBV11-2, the J gene TRBJ2-7, with a possible D match to TRBD1 (6 bases). V lost 4 bases to trimming and J lost 4 bases, with 20 bases between them. CDR1 and CDR2 from the germline V gene are SGHAT and FQNNGV. This CDR3 has 16 amino acids. CDR3 loop: CASSSLDRRQIYEQYF. The CDR3 nucleotides read TGTGCCAGCAGCTCGCTCGACAGGCGACAAATTTACGAGCAGTACTTC.

As for this clone: At one end, the junction sequence differs from germline, possibly due to a read error. CDR3 region: CASTTGTPNYGYTF. The CDR3 DNA reads as TGTGCCAGTACGACAGGGACACCTAATTATGGCTACACCTTC. The V gene is TRBV19, the J gene TRBJ1-2, with 7 bases lining up with TRBD1. The CDR3 loop spans 14 amino acids. The germline gives CDR1 LNHDA, CDR2 SQIVND (reference sequence).

The chain couples TRBV6-5 to TRBJ1-2; D gene uncertain. CDR1 is MNHEY and CDR2 is SVGAGI in the germline V gene. This CDR3 comprises 14 residues. V shed 4 bases and J shed 3 bases, with 12 bases lying between them. In nucleotides, the CDR3 is TGTGCCAGCAGTTTCTCCGGGCCTCACTATGGCTACACCTTC. Residues: CASSFSGPHYGYTF.

This sequence joins TRBV2 and TRBJ1-4; no clear D gene. CDR3 length equals 17 residues. Germline V gene data show CDR1 as SNHLY and CDR2 as FYNNEI. V lost 6 bases and J 2 bases, leaving 19 bases between the germline ends. The CDR3 bases are TGTGCCAGCAGCGGTACTGACGCCCCCGGGACTAATGAAAAACTGTTTTTT. Encoded protein: CASSGTDAPGTNEKLFF.

This sequence joins TRBV7-2 and TRBJ1-2; no clear D gene. V was cut by 1 base and J by 0 bases, with 6 bases left in between. CDR1 and CDR2 from the germline V gene are SGHTA and FQGNSA. The CDR3 runs to 14 residues. CDR3 sequence reads: CASSLDPANYGYTF. The CDR3 nucleotides are TGTGCCAGCAGCTTAGATCCAGCTAACTATGGCTACACCTTC.

The chain combines TRBV6-1 with TRBJ1-6; TRBD1 is a possible D gene (6 bases). CDR1 and CDR2 (germline): MNHNS, SASEGT. The CDR3 runs 16 residues. V lost 5 bases, J lost 7 bases, and 18 bases lay in between. The CDR3 is CASSQGGGGRNSPLHF. The CDR3 coding sequence is TGTGCCAGCAGTCAAGGGGGGGGAGGCAGGAATTCACCCCTCCACTTT.

The genes are TRBV3-1 (or the pseudogene TRBV3-2) and TRBJ2-5; either TRBD1 or TRBD2 may supply D (5 bases each). Trimming removed 0 bases at V and 1 base at J, with 9 bases between. CDR3 size: 15 residues. CDR1 LGHDT and CDR2 YNNKEL come from the germline V gene (reference sequence). CDR3 amino acids: CASSQEGTVQETQYF. Here the CDR3 DNA reads TGTGCCAGCAGCCAAGAGGGGACGGTCCAAGAGACCCAGTACTTC.

V is TRBV7-8 and J is TRBJ1-5; perhaps TRBD1 as D (6 bases). Between the trimmed V and J ends, which lost 1 base and 3 bases, there was a span of 16 bases. The CDR3 has 17 residues. Germline V gene lookup returns CDR1 SGHVS and CDR2 FQNEAQ. The CDR3 nucleotides read TGTGCCAGCAGCTTAGACCCCCGGACAGTACTCAATCAGCCCCAGCATTTT. This sequence encodes CASSLDPRTVLNQPQHF.

The CDR3 nucleotides read TGCGCCAGCAGCTTGAGACTAGCGGGGAACAATGAGCAGTTCTTC. The encoded protein is CASSLRLAGNNEQFF. The J gene is TRBJ2-1, the V gene TRBV5-1; 11 bases map to TRBD2. In germline, CDR1 is SGHRS, CDR2 YFSETQ. V lost 1 base and J lost 5; bases outside the gene matches: 2. The CDR3 is 15 amino acids.

V usage is TRBV4-3 and J usage is TRBJ2-1; TRBD2 matches at 11 bases. Trimming took 1 base from V and 4 from J; bases not matched to a gene: 12. This CDR3 is built from 19 residues. CDR1 and CDR2 (germline): LGHNA, YSLEER. CDR3 residues: CASSQVSTSGSGAYNEQFF. DNA of the CDR3: TGCGCCAGCAGCCAAGTTTCAACTAGCGGGAGTGGGGCTTACAATGAGCAGTTCTTC.

This chain links TRBV7-6 with TRBJ2-2; either TRBD1 or TRBD2 may fit D (7 bases each). Per germline, CDR1 SGHVS and CDR2 FNYEAQ. CDR3 length: 15 amino acids. The CDR3 here is CAGGNRDSRTGELFF. In DNA, the CDR3 is TGTGCGGGGGGGAACCGGGACAGCCGGACCGGGGAGCTGTTTTTT. Supplemented by reference TRBV7-6 and TRBJ2-2, the full variable domain reads GAGVSQSPRYKVTKRGQDVALRCDPISGHVSLYWYRQALGQGPEFLTYFNYEAQQDKSGLPNDRFSAERPEGSISTLTIQRTEQRDSAMYRCAGGNRDSRTGELFFGEGSRLTVL.

This clone appeared a single time. The chain is built from TRBV19 and TRBJ1-1; D is undetermined. Germline CDR1 is LNHDA and CDR2 is SQIVND (reference sequence). Trimming shortened V by 5 bases and J by 4 bases, and 14 bases separated the two germline ends. CDR3 length equals 14 residues. The CDR3 spells CASSPYIPPTEAFF. Written as DNA, the CDR3 is TGTGCCAGTAGTCCATATATTCCCCCCACTGAAGCTTTCTTT.

The chain carries TRBV30 and TRBJ2-5; weak D call: TRBD2 (5 bases). CDR1 is GTSNPN and CDR2 is SVGIG in the germline V gene (reference sequence). The CDR3 has 13 amino acids. Deletions cut 0 bases from V and 6 bases from J, with 11 bases between. The chain's CDR3 is CAWSVGPGKTQYF. The CDR3 region has the DNA TGTGCCTGGAGTGTTGGCCCGGGGAAGACCCAGTACTTC. Drawing the rest from reference TRBV30 and TRBJ2-5, the complete variable domain is SQTIHQWPATLVQPVGSPLSLECTVEGTSNPNLYWYRQAAGRGLQLLFYSVGIGQISSEVPQNLSASRPQDRQFILSSKKLLLSDSGFYLCAWSVGPGKTQYFGPGTRLLVL.

This clone was seen a few times. This rearrangement joins TRBV27 to TRBJ1-3; tentative D call: TRBD1 (5 bases). The length of the CDR3 is 16 residues. Germline CDR1 reads MNHEY; CDR2 reads SMNVEV (reference sequence). V was shortened by 4 bases and J by 1 base, with 14 bases between the two germline ends. CDR3 protein: CASSSSSRVSGNTIYF. Written as DNA, the CDR3 is TGTGCCAGCAGTTCCTCCTCCAGGGTTTCTGGAAACACCATATATTTT.

The CDR3 sequence: CASSLQGILYGYTF. CDR3 sequence (DNA): TGTGCCAGCAGTCTACAGGGGATCTTGTATGGCTACACCTTC. This chain connects TRBV6-2 or TRBV6-3 to TRBJ1-2, with 7 bases identical to TRBD1. The CDR3 extends over 14 amino acids. V shed 5 bases, J shed 5 bases, and the junction held 8 bases outside the gene matches. Germline CDR1 and CDR2: MNHEY and SVGEGT.

The chain joins TRBV5-1 to TRBJ1-1; D remains ambiguous. V shed 1 base and J shed 4 bases, with 11 bases lying between them. CDR1 and CDR2 (germline): SGHRS, YFSETQ. The CDR3 is made up of 14 amino acids. The CDR3 DNA reads as TGCGCCAGCAGCTTGAGATCCCCGGGCACTGAAGCTTTCTTT. This translates into CASSLRSPGTEAFF.

The chain is built from TRBV24-1 and TRBJ1-5; 10 positions match TRBD1. Germline values: CDR1 KGHDR, CDR2 SFDVKD. V shed 2 bases and J 6 bases; nucleotides not matched to a gene: 6. The CDR3 is 16 residues long. This CDR3 is CATSDSRQGASQPQHF. The CDR3 DNA sequence: TGTGCCACCAGTGATTCGCGACAGGGGGCTAGTCAGCCCCAGCATTTT.

The CDR3 reads CASSLRAPGVGQGNQPQHF. CDR3 nucleotide sequence: TGTGCCAGCAGCTTAAGGGCCCCTGGGGTGGGACAGGGCAATCAGCCCCAGCATTTT. This chain uses TRBV7-2 with TRBJ1-5; 8 bases map to TRBD1. This CDR3 has 19 residues. With 2 bases clipped from V and 2 bases from J, the junction kept 14 bases outside the gene matches. CDR1 and CDR2 from the germline V gene are SGHTA and FQGNSA.

This chain uses TRBV11-3 with TRBJ1-2, with D perhaps matching TRBD1 (5 bases). Trimming removed 5 bases at V and 0 bases at J, with 19 bases between. The CDR3 has 17 residues. CDR1 and CDR2 from the germline V gene are SGHNT and YENEEA. CDR3 amino acids: CASSLRDHRQPNYGYTF. In DNA form, the CDR3 reads TGTGCCAGCAGCCTCAGAGACCACCGACAGCCTAACTATGGCTACACCTTC.